Reported below is one T cell receptor beta chain. The antigen is not known. Germline and junction disagree at one end, which may indicate a read error. CDR1 is MNHEY and CDR2 is SVGAGI in the germline V gene. The CDR3 is 14 residues long. This sample was included in a study of T cell responses to AZD1222 COVID-19 vaccine. This table comes from immunoSEQ multiplex PCR, and its TCRdb copy is limited to in-frame clones, with some not included. The sample yields more than 120,000 clones, approximately 89% seen once. Findings and limits, study-wide: Repertoires were obtained only post-peak T cell response. Unmutated variant regions reportedly attract nearly half of all spike-specific TCRs.

This chain uses TRBV6-5 with TRBJ2-2; maybe TRBD2 (6 bases). The clonotype was recovered from an adult who received the AZD1222 COVID-19 vaccine. The source material was peripheral blood, sampled 28 days after the second AZD1222 dose. CDR3 region: CASSYSDPKGEVFF. The CDR3 nucleotides are TGTGCCAGCAGTTACTCGGACCCAAAAGGGGAGGTGTTTTTT.